This T cell receptor beta chain was captured by sequencing in a study of T cells in Graves' hyperthyroidism and ophthalmopathy. For the diagnoses, clinical symptoms, serum thyroxine and TRAb, thyroid ultrasound and orbital computed tomography were used. This clonotype was seen at least ten times. Antigen: not known. Findings of the study overall: Ophthalmopathy cases were set apart from stable hyperthyroidism by a 13 V-J model.

Per the germline V gene, CDR1 is SNHLY and CDR2 is FYNNEI. V lost 3 bases, J lost 7 bases, and 16 bases lay in between. CDR3 size: 15 residues. RNA transcripts gave rise to amplified TCR beta CDR3 regions. TCR CDR3 regions were first amplified by RT-PCR with HTBI primers. TCRdb re-derived calls from the multiplex PCR reads in MiXCR, one entry per CDR3 protein. Here the sample spans around 340,000 distinct CDR3 sequences, 15% to 20% being singletons. J is TRBJ1-5 and V is TRBV2; a possible D gene is TRBD1 (5 bases). The receptor was isolated from a woman aged 40 to 49 with Graves' ophthalmopathy. Sequencing was performed on blood. This CDR3 reads CASSDRGGSGQPQHF. In DNA, the CDR3 is TGTGCCAGCAGTGACCGGGGGGGTTCGGGACAGCCCCAGCATTTT.